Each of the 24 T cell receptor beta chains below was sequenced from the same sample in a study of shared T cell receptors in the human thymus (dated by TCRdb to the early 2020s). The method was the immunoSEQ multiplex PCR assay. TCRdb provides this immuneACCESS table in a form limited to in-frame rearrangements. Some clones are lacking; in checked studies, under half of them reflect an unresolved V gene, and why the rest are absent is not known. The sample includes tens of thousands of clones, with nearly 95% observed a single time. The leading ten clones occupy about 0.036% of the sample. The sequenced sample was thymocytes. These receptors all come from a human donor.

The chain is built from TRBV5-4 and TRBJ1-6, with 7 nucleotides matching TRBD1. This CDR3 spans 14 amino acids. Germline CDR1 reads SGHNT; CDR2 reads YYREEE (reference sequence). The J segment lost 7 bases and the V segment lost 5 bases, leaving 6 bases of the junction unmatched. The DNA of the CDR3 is TGTGCCAGCAGTCCGGGACAGCCCAATTCACCCCTCCACTTT. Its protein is CASSPGQPNSPLHF.

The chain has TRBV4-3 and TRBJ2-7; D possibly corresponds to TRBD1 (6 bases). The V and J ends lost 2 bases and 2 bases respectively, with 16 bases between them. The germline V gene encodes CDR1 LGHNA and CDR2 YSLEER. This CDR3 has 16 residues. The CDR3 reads CASSQLSQGRAYEQYF. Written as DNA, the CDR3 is TGCGCCAGCAGCCAATTGTCGCAGGGGAGAGCCTACGAGCAGTACTTC.

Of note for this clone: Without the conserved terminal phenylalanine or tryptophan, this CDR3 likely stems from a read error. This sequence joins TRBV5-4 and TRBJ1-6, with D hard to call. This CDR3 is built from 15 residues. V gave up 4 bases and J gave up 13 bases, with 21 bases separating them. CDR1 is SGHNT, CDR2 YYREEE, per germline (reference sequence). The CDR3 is CASSPEPGFVGPLHS. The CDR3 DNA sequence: TGTGCCAGCAGCCCCGAACCGGGATTTGTAGGCCCCCTCCACTCT.

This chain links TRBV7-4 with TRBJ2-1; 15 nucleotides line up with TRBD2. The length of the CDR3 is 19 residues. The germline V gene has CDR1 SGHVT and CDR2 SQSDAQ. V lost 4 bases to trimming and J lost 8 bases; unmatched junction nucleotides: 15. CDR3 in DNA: TGTGCCAGCAGCTACAAACCCGGACTAGCGGGGGGGCTTAAGGATGAGCAGTTCTTC. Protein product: CASSYKPGLAGGLKDEQFF.

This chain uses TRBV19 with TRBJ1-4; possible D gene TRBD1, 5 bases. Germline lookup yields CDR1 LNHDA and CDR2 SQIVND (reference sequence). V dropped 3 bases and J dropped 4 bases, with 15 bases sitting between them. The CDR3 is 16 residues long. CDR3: CASSMKGRGGNEKLFF. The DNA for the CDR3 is TGTGCCAGTAGTATGAAGGGTCGGGGCGGTAATGAAAAACTGTTTTTT.

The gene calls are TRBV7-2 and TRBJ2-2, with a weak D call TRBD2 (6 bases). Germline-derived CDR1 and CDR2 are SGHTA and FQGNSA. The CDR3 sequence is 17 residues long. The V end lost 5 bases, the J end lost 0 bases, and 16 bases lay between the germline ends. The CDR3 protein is CASSERGKGPNTGELFF. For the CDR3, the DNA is TGTGCCAGCAGCGAACGGGGGAAAGGGCCGAACACCGGGGAGCTGTTTTTT.

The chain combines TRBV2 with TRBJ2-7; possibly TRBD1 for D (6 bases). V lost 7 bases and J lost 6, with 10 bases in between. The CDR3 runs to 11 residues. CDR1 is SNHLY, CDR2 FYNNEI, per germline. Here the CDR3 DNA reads TGTGCCAGCATTGGGGGCTTCGAGCAGTACTTC. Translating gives CASIGGFEQYF.

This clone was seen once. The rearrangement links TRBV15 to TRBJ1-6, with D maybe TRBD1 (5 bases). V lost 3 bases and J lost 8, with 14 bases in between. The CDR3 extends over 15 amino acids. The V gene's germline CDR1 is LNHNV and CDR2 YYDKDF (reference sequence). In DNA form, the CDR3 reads TGTGCCACCAGCAGGGTGTCGAGGGGTGATTCACCCCTCCACTTT. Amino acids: CATSRVSRGDSPLHF.

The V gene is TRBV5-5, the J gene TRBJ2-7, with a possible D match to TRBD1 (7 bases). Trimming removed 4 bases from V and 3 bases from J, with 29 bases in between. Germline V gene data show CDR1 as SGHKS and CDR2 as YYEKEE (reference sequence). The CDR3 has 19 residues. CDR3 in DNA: TGTGCCAGCAGCACAGGGGTGGATCCTTCAGGGGGAGGAAACTACGAGCAGTACTTC. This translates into CASSTGVDPSGGGNYEQYF.

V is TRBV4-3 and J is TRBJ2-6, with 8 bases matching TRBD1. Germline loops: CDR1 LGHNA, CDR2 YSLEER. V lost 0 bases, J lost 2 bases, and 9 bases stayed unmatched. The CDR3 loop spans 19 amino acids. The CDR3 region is CASSQEGGSGGAGANVLTF. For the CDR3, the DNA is TGCGCCAGCAGCCAAGAAGGTGGGTCAGGGGGCGCTGGGGCCAACGTCCTGACTTTC.

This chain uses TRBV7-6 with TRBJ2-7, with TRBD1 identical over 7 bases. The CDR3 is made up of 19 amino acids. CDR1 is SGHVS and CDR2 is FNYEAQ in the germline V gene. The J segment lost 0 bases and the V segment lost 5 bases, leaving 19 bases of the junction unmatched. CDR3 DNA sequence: TGTGCCAGCAGCCCCCCCGACTTTAACCGGGACAGAAGCTCCTACGAGCAGTACTTC. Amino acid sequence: CASSPPDFNRDRSSYEQYF. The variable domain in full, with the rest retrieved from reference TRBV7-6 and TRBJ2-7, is GAGVSQSPRYKVTKRGQDVALRCDPISGHVSLYWYRQALGQGPEFLTYFNYEAQQDKSGLPNDRFSAERPEGSISTLTIQRTEQRDSAMYRCASSPPDFNRDRSSYEQYFGPGTRLTVT.

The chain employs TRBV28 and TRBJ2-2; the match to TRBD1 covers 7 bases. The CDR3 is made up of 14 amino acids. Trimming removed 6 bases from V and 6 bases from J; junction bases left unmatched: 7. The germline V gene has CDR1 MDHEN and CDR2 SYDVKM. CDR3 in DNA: TGTGCCAGCAGCAAGAGAGACAGGGCCGGGGAGCTGTTTTTT. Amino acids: CASSKRDRAGELFF. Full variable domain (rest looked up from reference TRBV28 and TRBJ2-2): DVKVTQSSRYLVKRTGEKVFLECVQDMDHENMFWYRQDPGLGLRLIYFSYDVKMKEKGDIPEGYSVSREKKERFSLILESASTNQTSMYLCASSKRDRAGELFFGEGSRLTVL.

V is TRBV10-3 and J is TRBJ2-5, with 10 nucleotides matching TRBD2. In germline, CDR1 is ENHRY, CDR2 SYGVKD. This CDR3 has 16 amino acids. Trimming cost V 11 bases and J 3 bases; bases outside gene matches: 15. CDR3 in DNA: TGTGCCGCGGGGGCAAGGCTAGCGGGGGAAGAAGAGACCCAGTACTTC. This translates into CAAGARLAGEEETQYF.

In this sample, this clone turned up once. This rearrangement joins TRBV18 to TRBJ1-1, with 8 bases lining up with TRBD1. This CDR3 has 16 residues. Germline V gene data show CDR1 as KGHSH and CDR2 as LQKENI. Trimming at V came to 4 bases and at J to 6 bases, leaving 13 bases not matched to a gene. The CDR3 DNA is TGTGCCAGCTCACGTAGGACAGGGCTCACCTGCTCTGAAGCTTTCTTT. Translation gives CASSRRTGLTCSEAFF.

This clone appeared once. For the CDR3, the DNA is TGTGCTAGCCTTTTGGGGACTAGCGGGGGGGCTCACCACAGGGATACGCAGTATTTT. It translates to CASLLGTSGGAHHRDTQYF. V is TRBV12-5 and J is TRBJ2-3, with 16 bases identical to TRBD2. V lost 9 bases to trimming and J lost 6 bases; unmatched junction nucleotides: 18. The CDR3 runs to 19 residues. The germline gives CDR1 LGHNT, CDR2 FRNRAP.

In DNA, the CDR3 is TGTGCCACCAGCAGAGATGGGGGGGCGCGGGGAGAGACCCAGTACTTC. The encoded protein is CATSRDGGARGETQYF. J is TRBJ2-5 and V is TRBV15, with D possibly matching TRBD2 (7 bases). The CDR3 sequence is 16 residues long. The germline gives CDR1 LNHNV, CDR2 YYDKDF (reference sequence). Trimming stripped 0 bases from V and 4 bases from J, with 15 bases between. The full variable domain, with the rest looked up from reference TRBV15 and TRBJ2-5, is DAMVIQNPRYQVTQFGKPVTLSCSQTLNHNVMYWYQQKSSQAPKLLFHYYDKDFNNEADTPDNFQSRRPNTSFCFLDIRSPGLGDTAMYLCATSRDGGARGETQYFGPGTRLLVL.

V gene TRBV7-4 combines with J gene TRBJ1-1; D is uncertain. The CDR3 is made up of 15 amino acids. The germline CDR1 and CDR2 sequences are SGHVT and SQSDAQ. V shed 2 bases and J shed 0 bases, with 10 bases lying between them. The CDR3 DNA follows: TGTGCCAGCAGCTTAAATGAGAGTTTGAACACTGAAGCTTTCTTT. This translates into CASSLNESLNTEAFF.

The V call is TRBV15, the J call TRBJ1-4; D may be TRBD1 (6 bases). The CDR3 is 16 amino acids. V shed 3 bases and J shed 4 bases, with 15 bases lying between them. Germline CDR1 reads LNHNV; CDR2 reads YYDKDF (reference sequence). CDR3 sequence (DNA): TGTGCCACCAGCAGGTGCCGACAGGCGATTAATGAAAAACTGTTTTTT. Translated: CATSRCRQAINEKLFF.

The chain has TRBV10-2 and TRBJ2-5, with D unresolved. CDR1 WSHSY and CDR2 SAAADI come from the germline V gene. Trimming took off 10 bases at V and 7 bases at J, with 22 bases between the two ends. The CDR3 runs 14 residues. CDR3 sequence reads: CATNGRRVGATQYF. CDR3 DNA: TGCGCCACCAACGGCCGCCGGGTTGGAGCGACCCAGTACTTC.

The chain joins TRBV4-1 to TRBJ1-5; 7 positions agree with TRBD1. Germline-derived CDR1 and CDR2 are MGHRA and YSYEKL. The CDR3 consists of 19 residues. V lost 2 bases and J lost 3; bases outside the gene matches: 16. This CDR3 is CASSQLPGQGVKDNQPQHF. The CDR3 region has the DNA TGCGCCAGCAGCCAACTCCCCGGCCAGGGGGTAAAAGACAATCAGCCCCAGCATTTT.

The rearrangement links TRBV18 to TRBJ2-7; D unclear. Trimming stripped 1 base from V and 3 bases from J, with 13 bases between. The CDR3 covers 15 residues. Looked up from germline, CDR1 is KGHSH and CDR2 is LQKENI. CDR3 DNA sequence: TGTGCCAGCTCACCACGTTTTGATATAGACTACGAGCAGTACTTC. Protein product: CASSPRFDIDYEQYF.

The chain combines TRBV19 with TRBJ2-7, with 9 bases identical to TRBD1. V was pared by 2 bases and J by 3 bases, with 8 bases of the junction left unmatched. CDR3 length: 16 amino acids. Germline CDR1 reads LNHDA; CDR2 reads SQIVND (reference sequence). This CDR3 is CASSISETGGDYEQYF. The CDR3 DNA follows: TGTGCCAGTAGTATATCAGAGACAGGGGGGGACTACGAGCAGTACTTC.

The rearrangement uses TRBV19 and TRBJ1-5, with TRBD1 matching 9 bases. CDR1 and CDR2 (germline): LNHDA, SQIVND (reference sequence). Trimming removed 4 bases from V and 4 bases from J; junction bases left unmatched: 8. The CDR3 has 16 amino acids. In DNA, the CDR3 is TGTGCCAGTAGTAACGGACAGGGGCCTCCTAATCAGCCCCAGCATTTT. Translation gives CASSNGQGPPNQPQHF.

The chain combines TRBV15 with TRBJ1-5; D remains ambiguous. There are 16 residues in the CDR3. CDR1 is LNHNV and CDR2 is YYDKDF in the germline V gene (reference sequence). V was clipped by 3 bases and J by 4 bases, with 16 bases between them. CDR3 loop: CATSSNRKHYNQPQHF. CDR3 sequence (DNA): TGTGCCACCAGCAGTAATAGGAAACATTATAATCAGCCCCAGCATTTT.